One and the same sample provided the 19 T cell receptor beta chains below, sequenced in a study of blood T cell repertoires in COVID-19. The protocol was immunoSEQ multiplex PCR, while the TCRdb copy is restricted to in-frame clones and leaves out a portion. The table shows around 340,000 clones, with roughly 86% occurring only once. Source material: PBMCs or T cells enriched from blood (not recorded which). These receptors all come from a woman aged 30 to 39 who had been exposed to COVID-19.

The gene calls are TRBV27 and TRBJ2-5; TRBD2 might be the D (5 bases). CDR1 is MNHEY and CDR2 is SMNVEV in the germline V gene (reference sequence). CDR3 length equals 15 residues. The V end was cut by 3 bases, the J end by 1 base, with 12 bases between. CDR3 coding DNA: TGTGCCAGCAGTTTGGCTGCGGGCTTCCAAGAGACCCAGTACTTC. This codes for CASSLAAGFQETQYF.

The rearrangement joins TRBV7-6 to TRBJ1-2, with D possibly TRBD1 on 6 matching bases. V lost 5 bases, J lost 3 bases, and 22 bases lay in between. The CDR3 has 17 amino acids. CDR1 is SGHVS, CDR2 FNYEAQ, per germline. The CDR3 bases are TGTGCCAGCAGCCAGAGCACGAATCAGGGGTCCTACTATGGCTACACCTTC. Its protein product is CASSQSTNQGSYYGYTF. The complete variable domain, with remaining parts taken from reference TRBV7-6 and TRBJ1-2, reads GAGVSQSPRYKVTKRGQDVALRCDPISGHVSLYWYRQALGQGPEFLTYFNYEAQQDKSGLPNDRFSAERPEGSISTLTIQRTEQRDSAMYRCASSQSTNQGSYYGYTFGSGTRLTVV.

In nucleotides, the CDR3 is TGTGCCAGCAGTCCAGGGGATTACCGTGCTACGGGTGAAGCTTTCTTT. Protein product: CASSPGDYRATGEAFF. The gene calls are TRBV28 and TRBJ1-1, with D perhaps matching TRBD1 (6 bases). V lost 5 bases to trimming and J lost 7 bases, with 23 bases between them. The germline V gene encodes CDR1 MDHEN and CDR2 SYDVKM. This CDR3 has 16 residues.

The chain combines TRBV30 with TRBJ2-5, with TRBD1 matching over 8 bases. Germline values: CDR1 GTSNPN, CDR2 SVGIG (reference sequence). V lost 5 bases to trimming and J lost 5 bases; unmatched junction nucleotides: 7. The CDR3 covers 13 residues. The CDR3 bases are TGTGCCTGGGCCAGGGGGCTTGTGGAGACCCAGTACTTC. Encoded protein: CAWARGLVETQYF.

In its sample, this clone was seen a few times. CDR3 nucleotide sequence: TGTGCCAGCAGCTTCTCAGGGGCAGATGTTGGAAACACCATATATTTT. Its protein product is CASSFSGADVGNTIYF. The J gene is TRBJ1-3, the V gene TRBV7-2, with D perhaps TRBD1 (6 bases). V was shortened by 3 bases and J by 3 bases, with 15 bases between the two germline ends. CDR3 length equals 16 residues. Germline lookup yields CDR1 SGHTA and CDR2 FQGNSA. Full variable domain (rest looked up from reference TRBV7-2 and TRBJ1-3): GAGVSQSPSNKVTEKGKDVELRCDPISGHTALYWYRQSLGQGLEFLIYFQGNSAPDKSGLPSDRFSAERTGGSVSTLTIQRTQQEDSAVYLCASSFSGADVGNTIYFGEGSWLTVV.

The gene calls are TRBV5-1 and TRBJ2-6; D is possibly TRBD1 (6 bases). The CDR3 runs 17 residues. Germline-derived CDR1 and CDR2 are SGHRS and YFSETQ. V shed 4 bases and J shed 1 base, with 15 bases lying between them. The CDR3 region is CASSPRGIGSGANVLTF. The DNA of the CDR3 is TGCGCCAGCAGCCCGAGGGGGATTGGATCTGGGGCCAACGTCCTGACTTTC.

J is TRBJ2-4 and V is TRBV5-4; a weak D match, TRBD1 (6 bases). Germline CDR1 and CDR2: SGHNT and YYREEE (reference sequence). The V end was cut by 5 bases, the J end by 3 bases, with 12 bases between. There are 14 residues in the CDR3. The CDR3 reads CASSGGEGKNIQYF. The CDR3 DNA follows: TGTGCCAGCAGTGGGGGCGAGGGCAAAAACATTCAGTACTTC. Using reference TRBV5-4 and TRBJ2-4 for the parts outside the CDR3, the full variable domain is ETGVTQSPTHLIKTRGQQVTLRCSSQSGHNTVSWYQQALGQGPQFIFQYYREEENGRGNFPPRFSGLQFPNYSSELNVNALELDDSALYLCASSGGEGKNIQYFGAGTRLSVL.

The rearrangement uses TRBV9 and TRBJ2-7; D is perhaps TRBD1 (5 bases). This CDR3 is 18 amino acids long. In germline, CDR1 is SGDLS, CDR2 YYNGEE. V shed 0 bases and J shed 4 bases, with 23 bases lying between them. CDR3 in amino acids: CASSVGGQTRFTVYEQYF. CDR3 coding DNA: TGTGCCAGCAGCGTAGGGGGCCAAACGCGTTTCACCGTTTACGAGCAGTACTTC.

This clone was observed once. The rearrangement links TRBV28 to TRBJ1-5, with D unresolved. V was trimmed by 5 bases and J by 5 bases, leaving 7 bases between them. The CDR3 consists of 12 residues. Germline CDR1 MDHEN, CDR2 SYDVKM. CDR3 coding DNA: TGTGCCAGCAGTCCCCTAGATCAGCCCCAGCATTTT. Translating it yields CASSPLDQPQHF.

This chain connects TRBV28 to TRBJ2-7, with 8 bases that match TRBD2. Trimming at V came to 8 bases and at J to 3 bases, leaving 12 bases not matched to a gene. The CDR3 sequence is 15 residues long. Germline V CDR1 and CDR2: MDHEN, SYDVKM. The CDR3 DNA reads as TGTGCCAGCCGCCCGACGGTTAGCGGGAACTACGAGCAGTACTTC. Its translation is CASRPTVSGNYEQYF.

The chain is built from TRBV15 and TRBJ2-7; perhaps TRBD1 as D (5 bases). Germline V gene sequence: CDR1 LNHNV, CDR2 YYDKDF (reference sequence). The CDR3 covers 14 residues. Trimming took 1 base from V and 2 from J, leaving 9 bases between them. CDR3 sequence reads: CATSRGQSPYEQYF. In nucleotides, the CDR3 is TGTGCCACCAGCAGAGGACAGAGCCCCTACGAGCAGTACTTC.

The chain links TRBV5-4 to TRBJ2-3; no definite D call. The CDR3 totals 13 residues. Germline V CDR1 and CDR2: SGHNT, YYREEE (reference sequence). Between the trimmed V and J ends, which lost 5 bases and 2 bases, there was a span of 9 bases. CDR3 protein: CASSVQATDTQYF. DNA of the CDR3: TGTGCCAGCAGTGTCCAGGCCACAGATACGCAGTATTTT.

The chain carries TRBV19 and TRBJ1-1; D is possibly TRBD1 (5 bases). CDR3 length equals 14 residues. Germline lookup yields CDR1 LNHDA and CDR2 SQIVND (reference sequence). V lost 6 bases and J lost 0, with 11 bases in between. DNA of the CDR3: TGTGCCAGTAGACTCCCAGGGCTGAACACTGAAGCTTTCTTT. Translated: CASRLPGLNTEAFF.

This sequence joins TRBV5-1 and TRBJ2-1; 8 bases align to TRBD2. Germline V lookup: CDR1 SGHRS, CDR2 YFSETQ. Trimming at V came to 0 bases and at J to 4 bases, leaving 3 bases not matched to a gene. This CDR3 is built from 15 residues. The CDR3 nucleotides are TGCGCCAGCAGCTTGGGGACTAGCCTTTACAATGAGCAGTTCTTC. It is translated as CASSLGTSLYNEQFF.

The CDR3 DNA reads as TGTGCCAGCAGCGTACAAGGACAGGGGGTAGAGCAGTACTTC. Protein: CASSVQGQGVEQYF. The J gene is TRBJ2-7, the V gene TRBV9, with 10 bases that match TRBD1. V lost 1 base and J lost 7; bases outside the gene matches: 5. Germline assignment: CDR1 SGDLS and CDR2 YYNGEE. The CDR3 covers 14 residues.

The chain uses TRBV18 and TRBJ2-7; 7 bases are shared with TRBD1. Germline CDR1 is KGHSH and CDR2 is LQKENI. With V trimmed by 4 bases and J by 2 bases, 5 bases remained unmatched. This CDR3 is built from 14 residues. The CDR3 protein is CASSQGQVTYEQYF. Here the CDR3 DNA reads TGTGCCAGCTCACAAGGACAGGTTACCTACGAGCAGTACTTC.

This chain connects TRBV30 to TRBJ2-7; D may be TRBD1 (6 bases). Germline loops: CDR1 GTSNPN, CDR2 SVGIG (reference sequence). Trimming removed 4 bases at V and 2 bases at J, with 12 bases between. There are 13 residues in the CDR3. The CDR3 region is CAWTLDRPYEQYF. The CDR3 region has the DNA TGTGCCTGGACCCTTGACAGGCCCTACGAGCAGTACTTC.

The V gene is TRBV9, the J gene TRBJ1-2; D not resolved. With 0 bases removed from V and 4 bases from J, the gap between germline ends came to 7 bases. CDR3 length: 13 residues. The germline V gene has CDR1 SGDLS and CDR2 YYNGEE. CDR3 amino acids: CASSVVEGYGYTF. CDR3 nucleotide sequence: TGTGCCAGCAGCGTAGTTGAGGGCTATGGCTACACCTTC.

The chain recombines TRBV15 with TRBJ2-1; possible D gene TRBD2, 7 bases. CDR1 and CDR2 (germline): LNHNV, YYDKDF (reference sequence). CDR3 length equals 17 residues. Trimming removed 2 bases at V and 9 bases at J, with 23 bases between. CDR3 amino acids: CATSRNVGGGTTREQFF. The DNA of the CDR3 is TGTGCCACCAGCAGAAATGTAGGGGGAGGGACTACACGTGAGCAGTTCTTC.